Shown below are 15 T cell receptor beta chains from a single sample sequenced in a study of identical twins. TCRdb recomputed calls from the 5' RACE reads with MiXCR, one row per CDR3 protein. The table includes fewer than 650,000 distinct CDR3 sequences, 7% to 7.5% detected once. The same sample was also studied in work on yellow fever vaccine responses in identical twins.

Specimen: PBMCs. These receptors all come from a woman younger than 35 in good health.

J is TRBJ1-6 and V is TRBV5-4; D ambiguous. There are 14 residues in the CDR3. The germline V gene encodes CDR1 SGHNT and CDR2 YYREEE (reference sequence). V dropped 2 bases and J dropped 10 bases, with 13 bases sitting between them. The CDR3 is CASSLWEGESPLHF. CDR3 bases: TGTGCCAGCAGCTTATGGGAAGGAGAGTCACCCCTCCACTTT.

In its sample, this clonotype was seen a few times. The chain combines TRBV18 with TRBJ2-7; D is unresolved. CDR1 is KGHSH and CDR2 is LQKENI in the germline V gene. The CDR3 runs to 13 residues. Trimming removed 2 bases at V and 6 bases at J, with 11 bases between. DNA of the CDR3: TGTGCCAGCTCACCAAAGGGCTACGGCGAGCAGTACGTC. Encoded protein: CASSPKGYGEQYV.

This chain links TRBV29-1 with TRBJ1-1; 8 bases are a match to TRBD1. V lost 7 bases to trimming and J lost 8 bases; unmatched junction nucleotides: 6. CDR1 SQVTM and CDR2 ANQGSEA come from the germline V gene. The CDR3 runs 11 residues. This chain's CDR3 is CSGGQVPEAFF. The CDR3 DNA reads as TGCAGCGGGGGACAGGTTCCGGAAGCTTTCTTT.

This clonotype appeared a few times. The chain links TRBV27 to TRBJ1-3; TRBD1 is a possible D gene (5 bases). The germline V gene has CDR1 MNHEY and CDR2 SMNVEV (reference sequence). The V end was cut by 5 bases, the J end by 3 bases, with 11 bases between. This CDR3 contains 14 residues. The CDR3 region has the DNA TGTGCCAGCAGTATTAGGGGAGATGGAAACACCATATATTTT. Translating it yields CASSIRGDGNTIYF.

Ten or more counts support this clonotype. The chain has TRBV20-1 and TRBJ2-1; the match to TRBD2 covers 7 bases. Germline CDR1 reads DFQATT; CDR2 reads SNEGSKA (reference sequence). The CDR3 has 15 amino acids. Trimming took 1 base from V and 3 from J; bases not matched to a gene: 6. CDR3 region: CSARVGTIIYNEQFF. CDR3 nucleotide sequence: TGCAGTGCTAGAGTTGGGACTATCATCTACAATGAGCAGTTCTTC.

In this sample, this clonotype turned up many times. This rearrangement joins TRBV12-3 or TRBV12-4 to TRBJ2-4; possible D gene TRBD1, 6 bases. Between the trimmed V and J ends, which lost 5 bases and 0 bases, there was a span of 14 bases. This CDR3 is 16 amino acids long. CDR3: CASSPGGQLAKNIQYF. The CDR3 nucleotides read TGTGCCAGCAGTCCCGGCGGACAGCTAGCCAAAAACATTCAGTACTTC.

This clonotype was counted ten times or more. The gene calls are TRBV12-3 or TRBV12-4 and TRBJ1-1; 8 nucleotides match TRBD1. This CDR3 is 17 amino acids long. Trimming took 1 base from V and 1 from J; bases not matched to a gene: 8. The CDR3 here is CASSLGGQVLPNTEAFF. The DNA for the CDR3 is TGTGCCAGCAGTTTAGGGGGACAGGTCCTACCGAACACTGAAGCTTTCTTT.

V gene TRBV11-1 combines with J gene TRBJ2-2, with D possibly TRBD1 on 5 matching bases. CDR3 length: 18 residues. The V end lost 2 bases, the J end lost 0 bases, and 16 bases lay between the germline ends. Germline V gene lookup returns CDR1 SGHAT and CDR2 FQDESV (reference sequence). CDR3: CASSLNIWVQANTGELFF. DNA of the CDR3: TGTGCCAGCAGCTTAAATATTTGGGTACAGGCGAACACCGGGGAGCTGTTTTTT.

This clonotype was counted many times. V and J are TRBV28 and TRBJ1-2, with D perhaps matching TRBD1 (5 bases). The CDR3 has 11 residues. V was pared by 6 bases and J by 7 bases, with 9 bases between. The germline gives CDR1 MDHEN, CDR2 SYDVKM. In DNA form, the CDR3 reads TGTGCCAGCAGCTTAGGGGTTGGCTACACCTTC. Encoded protein: CASSLGVGYTF.

The chain employs TRBV20-1 and TRBJ2-5; D gene ambiguous. Germline lookup yields CDR1 DFQATT and CDR2 SNEGSKA (reference sequence). CDR3 length: 12 residues. Trimming took 6 bases from V and 4 from J, leaving 12 bases between them. The CDR3 DNA reads TGCAGTGCGGGAAGGGCCGGAGAGACCCAGTACTTC. As protein: CSAGRAGETQYF.

Only a few counts were recorded for this clonotype. This rearrangement joins TRBV24-1 to TRBJ2-3; TRBD2 matches 8 bases. The CDR3 is made up of 18 amino acids. V lost 1 base to trimming and J lost 1 base; unmatched junction nucleotides: 9. The germline V gene has CDR1 KGHDR and CDR2 SFDVKD. The CDR3 protein is CATSDFPKVSGGTDTQYF. In DNA form, the CDR3 reads TGTGCCACCAGTGATTTTCCCAAAGTTAGCGGGGGCACAGATACGCAGTATTTT.

This clonotype occurred a few times. V is TRBV7-8 and J is TRBJ1-5; D call uncertain. This CDR3 comprises 19 residues. V was pared by 0 bases and J by 0 bases, with 18 bases between. The germline CDR1 and CDR2 sequences are SGHVS and FQNEAQ. The CDR3 reads CASSLATAWLLGSNQPQHF. The CDR3 DNA is TGTGCCAGCAGCTTAGCCACAGCATGGCTGTTGGGTAGCAATCAGCCCCAGCATTTT.

This clonotype was found a few times. The V call is TRBV5-1, the J call TRBJ2-1; D possibly uses TRBD1 or TRBD2 (5 bases each). The CDR3 extends over 15 amino acids. CDR1 and CDR2 from the germline V gene are SGHRS and YFSETQ. V lost 0 bases and J lost 5, with 12 bases in between. DNA for the CDR3: TGCGCCAGCAGCTTGGCGGGACCAGAGAACAATGAGCAGTTCTTC. Translating gives CASSLAGPENNEQFF.

This clonotype was seen ten or more times. The chain combines TRBV11-2 with TRBJ2-1, with TRBD1 as a possible D gene (6 bases). The V gene's germline CDR1 is SGHAT and CDR2 FQNNGV. CDR3 size: 16 residues. Trimming took off 5 bases at V and 1 base at J, with 15 bases between the two ends. CDR3 coding DNA: TGTGCCAGCAGCAGCTCCGGGACACCATCCTACAATGAGCAGTTCTTC. Translated: CASSSSGTPSYNEQFF.

The table lists this clonotype with many counts. This chain connects TRBV12-3 or TRBV12-4 to TRBJ2-1, with D perhaps TRBD1 (5 bases). The CDR3 extends over 13 amino acids. V lost 3 bases to trimming and J lost 7 bases, with 10 bases between them. The CDR3 DNA reads as TGTGCCAGCAGTTTCCAGGGTGCGAATGAGCAGTTCTTC. The encoded protein is CASSFQGANEQFF.